Presented here are 8 T cell receptor beta chains from one specimen sequenced in a study of T cell changes during pregnancy in multiple sclerosis. The assay was immunoSEQ multiplex PCR, and TCRdb's table has in-frame clones only and misses some. The data contain about 54,000 clones, about 91% of them singletons. The specimen was peripheral blood, collected after pregnancy. Every receptor here comes from a female donor in good health, enrolled as a control in a pregnancy study.

This chain uses TRBV12-5 with TRBJ2-5; 15 positions match TRBD2. The CDR3 loop spans 19 amino acids. Unmatched junction bases numbered 8, after V lost 1 base and J lost 2 bases. The germline CDR1 and CDR2 sequences are LGHNT and FRNRAP. DNA of the CDR3: TGTGCTAGTGGTTTGGACCCCCGGGGACTAGCGGGGGGTCAAGAGACCCAGTACTTC. Its translation is CASGLDPRGLAGGQETQYF.

The sample holds one count of this clone. V is TRBV2 and J is TRBJ2-1, with 8 bases fitting TRBD2. V shed 4 bases and J 11 bases; nucleotides not matched to a gene: 4. This CDR3 comprises 12 residues. Germline loops: CDR1 SNHLY, CDR2 FYNNEI. The CDR3 spells CASSALADKQFF. The DNA for the CDR3 is TGTGCCAGCAGTGCACTAGCGGATAAGCAGTTCTTC.

The chain carries TRBV28 and TRBJ1-3, with 9 bases aligning to TRBD1. The CDR3 spans 15 residues. Per germline, CDR1 MDHEN and CDR2 SYDVKM. J was trimmed by 6 bases and V by 6 bases; bases with no gene match: 9. CDR3 residues: CASSLTGGRKNTIYF. The CDR3 DNA is TGTGCCAGCAGCCTGACAGGGGGTAGAAAAAACACCATATATTTT.

This clone was detected once. V usage is TRBV6-5 and J usage is TRBJ1-2; D is unclear. The V end lost 6 bases, the J end lost 6 bases, and 14 bases lay between the germline ends. This CDR3 has 13 amino acids. Germline V lookup: CDR1 MNHEY, CDR2 SVGAGI. The chain's CDR3 is CASSRGRAHGYTF. As DNA, the CDR3 is TGTGCCAGCAGCAGAGGGAGGGCCCATGGCTACACCTTC.

This chain connects TRBV5-4 to TRBJ2-1, with D possibly matching TRBD1 (5 bases). There are 12 residues in the CDR3. From germline, CDR1 is SGHNT and CDR2 YYREEE (reference sequence). V shed 4 bases and J shed 6 bases, with 8 bases lying between them. The CDR3 sequence: CASSPDSNEQFF. The CDR3 DNA sequence: TGTGCCAGCAGCCCCGACAGCAATGAGCAGTTCTTC.

This chain links TRBV7-2 with TRBJ1-4, with unresolved D. The germline gives CDR1 SGHTA, CDR2 FQGNSA. The V end was cut by 5 bases, the J end by 4 bases, with 8 bases between. The CDR3 is 13 amino acids. The CDR3 sequence is CASSPQINEKLFF. CDR3 nucleotides: TGTGCCAGCAGCCCTCAGATTAATGAAAAACTGTTTTTT.

The V gene is TRBV5-1, the J gene TRBJ2-1; a weak D match, TRBD1 (6 bases). The length of the CDR3 is 15 residues. CDR1 is SGHRS and CDR2 is YFSETQ in the germline V gene. V lost 3 bases and J 4 bases, leaving 14 bases between the germline ends. CDR3 sequence: CASSSVGTTYNEQFF. The CDR3 DNA is TGCGCCAGCAGCTCCGTAGGGACAACTTACAATGAGCAGTTCTTC.

This clone was seen more than once but under ten times. This chain uses TRBV7-9 with TRBJ1-2; tentative D call: TRBD1 (5 bases). Germline V lookup: CDR1 SEHNR, CDR2 FQNEAQ (reference sequence). The length of the CDR3 is 15 residues. V shed 3 bases and J shed 4 bases, with 15 bases lying between them. CDR3 sequence reads: CASSFYPERGYGYTF. CDR3 DNA: TGTGCCAGCAGCTTTTACCCGGAAAGGGGCTATGGCTACACCTTC.